This record concerns one TCR beta chain sequence. This specimen belongs to a study of blood T cell repertoires in COVID-19. At the level of the study: Donors in the United States, Italy and Spain gave samples during acute or convalescent COVID-19. The cDNA or gDNA used as material had been derived from T cells, B-cell-depleted T cells, or PBMCs.

Authors' data handling: How many nucleated cells were present was estimated from reference gene primer amplification. The data were produced by immunoSEQ multiplex PCR, yet TCRdb's version contains in-frame clones alone and is incomplete. That table furnishes V, J and clone size, whereas the DNA furnished D and trimming. The sample yields 200,000 to 300,000 clones, approximately 82% seen once. The CDR3 is made up of 16 amino acids. Germline CDR1 and CDR2: LGHNA and YSLEER. V was shortened by 4 bases and J by 8 bases, with 23 bases between the two germline ends. The V call is TRBV4-3, the J call TRBJ1-1, with D possibly TRBD1 on 5 matching bases. The receptor was derived from a man aged 40-49 years who had recovered from COVID-19. Source material: peripheral blood. The CDR3 DNA reads as TGCGCCAGCAGCCGCAATCCTCGCCGCCAGGGAATAGAAGCTTTCTTT. It codes for CASSRNPRRQGIEAFF.